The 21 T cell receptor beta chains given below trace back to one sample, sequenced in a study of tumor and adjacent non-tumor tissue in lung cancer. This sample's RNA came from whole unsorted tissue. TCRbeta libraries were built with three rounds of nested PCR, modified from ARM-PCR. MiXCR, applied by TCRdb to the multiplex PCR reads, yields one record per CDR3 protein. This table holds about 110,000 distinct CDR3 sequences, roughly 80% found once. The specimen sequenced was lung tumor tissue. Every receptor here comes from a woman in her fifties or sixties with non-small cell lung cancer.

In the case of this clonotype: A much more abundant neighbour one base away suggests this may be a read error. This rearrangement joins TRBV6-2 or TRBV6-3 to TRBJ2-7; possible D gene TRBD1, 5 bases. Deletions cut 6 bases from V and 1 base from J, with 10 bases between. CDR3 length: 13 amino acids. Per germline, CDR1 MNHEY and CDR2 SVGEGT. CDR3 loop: CASRTTESYEQYF. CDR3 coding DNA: TGTGCCAGCAGAACGACAGAATCCTACGAGCAGTACTTC.

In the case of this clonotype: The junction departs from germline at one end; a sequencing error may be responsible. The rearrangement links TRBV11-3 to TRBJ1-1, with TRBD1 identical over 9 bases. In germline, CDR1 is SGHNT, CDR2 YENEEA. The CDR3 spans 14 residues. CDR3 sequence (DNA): TGTGGCAGCAGCTGTGGGACAGGGAACACTGAAGCTTTTTTT. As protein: CGSSCGTGNTEAFF.

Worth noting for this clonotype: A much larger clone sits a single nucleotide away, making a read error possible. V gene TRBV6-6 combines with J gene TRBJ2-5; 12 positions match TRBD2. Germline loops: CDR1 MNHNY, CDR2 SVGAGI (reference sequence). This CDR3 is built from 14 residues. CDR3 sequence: CASSGTSGQETQHF. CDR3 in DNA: TGTGCCAGCAGTGGGACTAGCGGGCAAGAGACCCAGCACTTC.

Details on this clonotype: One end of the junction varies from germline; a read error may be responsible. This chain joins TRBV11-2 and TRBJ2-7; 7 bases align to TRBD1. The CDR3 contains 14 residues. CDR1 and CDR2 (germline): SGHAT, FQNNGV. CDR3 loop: CASSLSTGTAEHYF. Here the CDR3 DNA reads TGTGCGAGCAGCTTATCCACTGGGACAGCCGAGCACTACTTC.

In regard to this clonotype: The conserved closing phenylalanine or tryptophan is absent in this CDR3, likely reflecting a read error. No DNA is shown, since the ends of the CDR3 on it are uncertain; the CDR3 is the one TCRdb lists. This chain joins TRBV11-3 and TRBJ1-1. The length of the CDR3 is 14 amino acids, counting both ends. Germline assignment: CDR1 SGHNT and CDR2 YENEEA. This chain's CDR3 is CSSSPTRRGTEAFS.

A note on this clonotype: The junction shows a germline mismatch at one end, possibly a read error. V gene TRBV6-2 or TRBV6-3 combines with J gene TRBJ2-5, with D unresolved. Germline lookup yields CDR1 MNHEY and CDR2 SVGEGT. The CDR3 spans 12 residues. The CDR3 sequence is CVSNGVQETQYF. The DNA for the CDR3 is TGTGTCAGCAATGGAGTGCAAGAGACTCAGTACTTC.

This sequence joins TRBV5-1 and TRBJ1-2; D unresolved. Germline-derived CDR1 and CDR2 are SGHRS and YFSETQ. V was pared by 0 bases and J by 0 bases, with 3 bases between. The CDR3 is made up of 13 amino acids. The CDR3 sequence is CASSLDANYGYTF. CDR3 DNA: TGCGCCAGCAGCTTGGACGCTAACTATGGCTACACCTTC.

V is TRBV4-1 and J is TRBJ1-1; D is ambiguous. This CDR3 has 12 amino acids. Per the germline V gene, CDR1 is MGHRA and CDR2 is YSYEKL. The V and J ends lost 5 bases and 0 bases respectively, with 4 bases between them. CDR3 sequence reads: CASSTMNTEAFF. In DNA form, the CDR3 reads TGCGCCAGCAGCACAATGAACACTGAAGCTTTCTTT.

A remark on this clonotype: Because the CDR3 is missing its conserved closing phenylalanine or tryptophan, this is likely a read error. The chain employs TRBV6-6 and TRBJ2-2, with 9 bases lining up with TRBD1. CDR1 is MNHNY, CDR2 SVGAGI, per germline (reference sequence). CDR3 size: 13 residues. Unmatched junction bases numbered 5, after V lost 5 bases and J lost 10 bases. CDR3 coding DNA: TGTGCCAGCAGTGACAGGGGGGCCGAGGAGCTGTTTTTG. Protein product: CASSDRGAEELFL.

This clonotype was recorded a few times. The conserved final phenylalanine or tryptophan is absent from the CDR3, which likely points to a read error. Here the CDR3 DNA reads TGTGCCAACAGCCGGGACCGCAACACTGGAGCTTTCTAT. It is translated as CANSRDRNTGAFY. The chain is built from TRBV11-1 and TRBJ1-1, with D tentatively TRBD1 (5 bases). Germline CDR1 SGHAT, CDR2 FQDESV (reference sequence). The CDR3 is 13 residues long.

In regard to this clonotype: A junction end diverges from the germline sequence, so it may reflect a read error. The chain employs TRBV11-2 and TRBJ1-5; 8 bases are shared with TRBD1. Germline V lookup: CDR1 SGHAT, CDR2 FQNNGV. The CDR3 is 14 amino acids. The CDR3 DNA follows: TGTGACAGCAGCAGGACAGGGATCGACCAGCCCCAGCATTTT. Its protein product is CDSSRTGIDQPQHF.

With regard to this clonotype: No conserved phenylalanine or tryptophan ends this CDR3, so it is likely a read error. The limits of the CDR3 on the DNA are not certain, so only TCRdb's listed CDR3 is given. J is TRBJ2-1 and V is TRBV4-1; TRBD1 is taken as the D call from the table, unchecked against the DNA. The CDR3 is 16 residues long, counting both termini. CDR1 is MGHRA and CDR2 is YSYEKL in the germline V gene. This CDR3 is CASSPEDRGLYNELFL.

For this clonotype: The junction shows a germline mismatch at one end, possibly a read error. The CDR3 DNA follows: TGTGCCGGCAGTCCCGACCCCAGTGGTTATGGCTACACCTTC. Its translation is CAGSPDPSGYGYTF. The chain couples TRBV28 to TRBJ1-2; D not resolved. The CDR3 covers 14 residues. Germline V gene lookup returns CDR1 MDHEN and CDR2 SYDVKM.

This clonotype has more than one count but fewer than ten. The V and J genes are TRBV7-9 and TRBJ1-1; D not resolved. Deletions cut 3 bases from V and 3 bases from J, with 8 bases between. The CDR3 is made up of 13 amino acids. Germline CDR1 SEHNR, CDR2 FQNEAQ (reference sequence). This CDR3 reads CASSLQEHTEAFF. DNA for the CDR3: TGTGCCAGCAGCTTGCAGGAGCACACTGAAGCTTTCTTT.

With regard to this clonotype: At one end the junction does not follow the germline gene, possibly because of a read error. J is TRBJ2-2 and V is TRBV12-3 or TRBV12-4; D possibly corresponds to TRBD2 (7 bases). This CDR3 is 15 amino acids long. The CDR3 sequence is CASRDGGPNIGELFF. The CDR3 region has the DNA TGTGCCAGCAGGGACGGGGGGCCAAACATCGGGGAGCTGTTTTTT.

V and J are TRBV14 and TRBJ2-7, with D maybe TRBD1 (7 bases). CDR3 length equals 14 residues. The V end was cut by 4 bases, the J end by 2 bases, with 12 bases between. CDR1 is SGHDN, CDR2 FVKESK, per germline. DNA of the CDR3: TGTGCCAGCAGCCCAGGGGGGTCGCCCTACGAGCAGTACTTC. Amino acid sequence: CASSPGGSPYEQYF.

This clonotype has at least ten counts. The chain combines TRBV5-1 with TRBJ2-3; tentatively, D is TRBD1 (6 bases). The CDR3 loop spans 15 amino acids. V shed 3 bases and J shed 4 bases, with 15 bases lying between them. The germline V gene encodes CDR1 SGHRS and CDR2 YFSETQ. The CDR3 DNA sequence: TGCGCCAGCAGCTCTGGTAACAGGGTGTCAGATACGCAGTATTTT. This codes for CASSSGNRVSDTQYF.

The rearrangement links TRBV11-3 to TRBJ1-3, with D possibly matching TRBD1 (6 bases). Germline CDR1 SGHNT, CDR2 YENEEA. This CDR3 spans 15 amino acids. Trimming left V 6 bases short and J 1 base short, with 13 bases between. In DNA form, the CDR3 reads TGTGCCAGCAGGACTGACAGGATGTCTGGAAACACCATATATTTT. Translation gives CASRTDRMSGNTIYF.

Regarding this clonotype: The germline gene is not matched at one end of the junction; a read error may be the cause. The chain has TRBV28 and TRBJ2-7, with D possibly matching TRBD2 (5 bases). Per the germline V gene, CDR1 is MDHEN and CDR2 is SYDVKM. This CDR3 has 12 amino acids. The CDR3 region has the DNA TGTGCCAGCAGAAGGTCGGGGATCGAGCACTACTTC. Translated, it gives CASRRSGIEHYF. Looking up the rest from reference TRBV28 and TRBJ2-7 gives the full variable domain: DVKVTQSSRYLVKRTGEKVFLECVQDMDHENMFWYRQDPGLGLRLIYFSYDVKMKEKGDIPEGYSVSREKKERFSLILESASTNQTSMYLCASRRSGIEHYFGPGTRLTVT.

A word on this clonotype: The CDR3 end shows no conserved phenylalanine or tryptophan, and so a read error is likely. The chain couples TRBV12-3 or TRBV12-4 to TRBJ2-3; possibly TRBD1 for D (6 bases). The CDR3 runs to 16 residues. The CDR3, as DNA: TGTTCCAGCAGTTCAACCGGGACAAGGGCGACAGATACGCAGTATTCT. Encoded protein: CSSSSTGTRATDTQYS.

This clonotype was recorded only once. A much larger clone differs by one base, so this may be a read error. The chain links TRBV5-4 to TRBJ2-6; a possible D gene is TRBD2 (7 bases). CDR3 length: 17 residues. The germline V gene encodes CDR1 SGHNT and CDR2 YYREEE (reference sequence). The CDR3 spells CASSFGGRSSGANILTF. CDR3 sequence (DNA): TGTGCCAGCAGCTTCGGGGGGCGCAGCTCTGGGGCCAACATCCTGACTTTC.